Here is one T cell receptor (beta chain) with its context. Its antigen is currently unknown. Each cDNA molecule in the library carried unique molecular identifiers. TCRdb independently ran MiXCR on the RACE reads; one entry per CDR3 protein. The sample lists 150,000 to 200,000 distinct CDR3 sequences, approximately 14% seen once, with 1.5% to 2% in the top ten. The length of the CDR3 is 17 residues. V was clipped by 1 base and J by 13 bases; unmatched bases: 17. The germline V gene encodes CDR1 MDHEN and CDR2 SYDVKM. The time point is: patch test 1, 2 weeks after DPC sensitization. Treatment: therapeutic diphenylcyclopropenone sensitization with weekly scalp DPC. This entry comes from a study of human T cells and chemical hapten exposure. Study-level points and caveats: Alopecia in the donors means their immune response may deviate from healthy people's.

This chain connects TRBV28 to TRBJ2-2; 8 nucleotides match TRBD1. The sequenced sample was whole blood, obtained in connection with sensitization to the hapten diphenylcyclopropenone (DPC). This sequence originates from a woman younger than 45 with alopecia areata. Some clones in this sample may be carry-over from other donors' samples. The CDR3 DNA follows: TGTGCCAGCAGTTTATATGGACAGGGTGTACCACCGCCGGTGCTGTTTTTT. It yields the protein CASSLYGQGVPPPVLFF.